This TCR beta chain was sequenced during a study of blood T cell repertoires in COVID-19. Overall study context: Recovered status in Cohort 3 required two negative PCRs, clearance, or symptom resolution.

Germline V lookup: CDR1 SGDLS, CDR2 YYNGEE. The V end lost 1 base, the J end lost 1 base, and 9 bases lay between the germline ends. CDR3 length: 15 residues. Under the authors' procedure: Amplifying reference gene primers gave estimates of nucleated cell counts. Libraries were prepared by immunoSEQ multiplex PCR; TCRdb keeps only in-frame clonotypes and omits some of them. The DNA was the basis for D and trimming; V, J and clone size are from that table. The repertoire has 300,000 to 450,000 clones, over 75% of them found once; the top ten carry around 2%. Participant-reported clinical history was the basis for cohort assignment.

The chain carries TRBV9 and TRBJ2-1; TRBD2 might be the D (5 bases). The sequence was collected from a man aged 35 to 55 in a cohort exposed to, infected with or recovered from COVID-19 (not recorded which). Source material: PBMCs or T cells enriched from blood (not recorded which). The CDR3 DNA is TGTGCCAGCAGCGTATGGGAGCGGTCCTACAATGAGCAGTTCTTC. Its translation is CASSVWERSYNEQFF.